These 11 T cell receptor beta chains were all obtained from the same sample, sequenced in a study of blood T cell repertoires in COVID-19. Sequenced by immunoSEQ multiplex PCR; TCRdb stores in-frame clones only, minus some. The sample consists of about 180,000 clones, about 75% of them appearing once. The sequenced sample was peripheral blood. These TCRs come from a woman aged 70-85 years with acute or convalescent COVID-19.

This chain connects TRBV5-5 to TRBJ1-1; D is perhaps TRBD1 (6 bases). The CDR3 is made up of 13 amino acids. Germline CDR1 SGHKS, CDR2 YYEKEE (reference sequence). V lost 6 bases and J 1 base, leaving 10 bases between the germline ends. The CDR3 spells CASNRVPNTEAFF. CDR3 sequence (DNA): TGTGCCAGCAACAGGGTTCCGAACACTGAAGCTTTCTTT.

V gene TRBV4-1 combines with J gene TRBJ2-7, with D maybe TRBD2 (7 bases). The germline V gene has CDR1 MGHRA and CDR2 YSYEKL. This CDR3 contains 15 residues. Trimming took 0 bases from V and 5 from J, leaving 14 bases between them. The CDR3 bases are TGCGCCAGCAGCCAAGAATCAGGGGAGGGTGACGAGCAGTACTTC. It encodes CASSQESGEGDEQYF.

This clone was found once. The genes are TRBV6-5 and TRBJ1-1, with 7 bases identical to TRBD1. The J segment lost 9 bases and the V segment lost 4 bases, leaving 5 bases of the junction unmatched. The CDR3 extends over 12 amino acids. Germline-derived CDR1 and CDR2 are MNHEY and SVGAGI. DNA for the CDR3: TGTGCCAGCAGTTCTACAGGGGCAAAAGCTTTCTTT. Its protein is CASSSTGAKAFF.

This clone occurred once. This CDR3 reads CASARTGDYGYTF. The CDR3 bases are TGTGCCAGCGCAAGGACAGGCGATTATGGCTACACCTTC. V gene TRBV19 combines with J gene TRBJ1-2; TRBD1 matches at 7 bases. V dropped 9 bases and J dropped 5; count of bases not matched to a gene: 9. The CDR3 runs 13 residues. CDR1 is LNHDA and CDR2 is SQIVND in the germline V gene (reference sequence).

The V gene is TRBV5-1, the J gene TRBJ2-2; D is unresolved. The V gene's germline CDR1 is SGHRS and CDR2 YFSETQ. The CDR3 loop spans 12 amino acids. Trimming pared 0 bases from V and 7 bases from J, leaving 4 bases between. CDR3 sequence reads: CASSLAVGELFF. CDR3 coding DNA: TGCGCCAGCAGCTTGGCCGTCGGGGAGCTGTTTTTT.

The J gene is TRBJ1-2, the V gene TRBV29-1, with TRBD1 identical over 10 bases. The CDR3 spans 13 residues. CDR1 and CDR2 (germline): SQVTM, ANQGSEA. Unmatched junction bases numbered 5, after V lost 5 bases and J lost 5 bases. This chain's CDR3 is CSVPGQGEYGYTF. CDR3 coding DNA: TGCAGCGTTCCCGGACAGGGGGAATATGGCTACACCTTC.

This clone was observed once. The chain carries TRBV14 and TRBJ2-7, with 7 bases aligning to TRBD2. The CDR3 spans 15 residues. CDR1 and CDR2 (germline): SGHDN, FVKESK. With V trimmed by 4 bases and J by 6 bases, 12 bases remained unmatched. This chain's CDR3 is CASSPLAISYVEQYF. CDR3 coding DNA: TGTGCCAGCAGCCCACTAGCGATCTCCTACGTCGAGCAGTACTTC.

V is TRBV6-5 and J is TRBJ2-7, with a possible D match to TRBD2 (6 bases). Germline V gene sequence: CDR1 MNHEY, CDR2 SVGAGI. The V end lost 6 bases, the J end lost 5 bases, and 20 bases lay between the germline ends. The CDR3 runs to 15 residues. CDR3 amino acids: CASRPLGPTGDEQYF. The CDR3 bases are TGTGCCAGCAGGCCCCTAGGGCCCACGGGGGACGAGCAGTACTTC.

There are many counts of this clone. J is TRBJ2-7 and V is TRBV27; TRBD1 aligns across 9 bases. CDR3 length: 14 amino acids. Germline CDR1 and CDR2: MNHEY and SMNVEV (reference sequence). Germline trimming cut 2 bases from V and 6 bases from J; bases unmatched to any gene: 5. CDR3 sequence reads: CASSLRDRVGEQYF. In DNA, the CDR3 is TGTGCCAGCAGTTTAAGGGACAGGGTGGGCGAGCAGTACTTC.

This clone came up a few times. V is TRBV27 and J is TRBJ2-5; 7 positions match TRBD1. V gave up 5 bases and J gave up 0 bases; unmatched junction bases: 9. The CDR3 has 16 amino acids. Germline V gene data show CDR1 as MNHEY and CDR2 as SMNVEV (reference sequence). The CDR3 here is CASSRTGVNYQETQYF. The DNA for the CDR3 is TGTGCCAGCAGTCGGACAGGTGTAAATTACCAAGAGACCCAGTACTTC.

This clone turned up a few times. This chain connects TRBV5-1 to TRBJ1-3; 9 bases fit TRBD1. This CDR3 is built from 14 residues. Germline CDR1 reads SGHRS; CDR2 reads YFSETQ. Unmatched junction bases numbered 3, after V lost 3 bases and J lost 5 bases. CDR3 loop: CASSSGTGRNTIYF. The CDR3 coding sequence is TGCGCCAGCAGCTCAGGGACAGGGCGAAACACCATATATTTT. The entire variable domain, with the rest obtained from reference TRBV5-1 and TRBJ1-3, is as follows: KAGVTQTPRYLIKTRGQQVTLSCSPISGHRSVSWYQQTPGQGLQFLFEYFSETQRNKGNFPGRFSGRQFSNSRSEMNVSTLELGDSALYLCASSSGTGRNTIYFGEGSWLTVV.